A single sample is the source of the 5 T cell receptor beta chains below, sequenced in a study of CD8 T cells in Susac syndrome. It was with random hexamers that roughly 0.45 to 1 ug RNA was reverse transcribed. TCRdb ran MiXCR on the immunoSEQ multiplex PCR reads and lists one entry per CDR3 protein. The data hold roughly 250,000 distinct CDR3 sequences, with 90% to 96% observed a single time. The sample taken for sequencing was CD4+ T cells from PBMCs. The source of these receptors is a human donor with Susac syndrome.

The chain links TRBV4-2 to TRBJ2-1; D unresolved. CDR3 length equals 13 residues. Germline loops: CDR1 LGHNA, CDR2 YNFKEQ. The germline V and J ends were trimmed by 6 bases and 8 bases, with 14 bases remaining between them. CDR3 coding DNA: TGTGCCAGCAGTCACCAAGATAAGGATGAGCAGTTCTTC. Translating it yields CASSHQDKDEQFF.

This clonotype has just one count. A read error may produce the germline difference seen at one junction end. The rearrangement links TRBV12-3 or TRBV12-4 to TRBJ2-1, with 11 bases matching TRBD2. This CDR3 comprises 13 residues. The CDR3 loop reads CASSLAGGGVPFF. In nucleotides, the CDR3 is TGTGCCAGCAGTCTAGCGGGGGGAGGAGTTCCGTTCTTC.

This chain uses TRBV29-1 with TRBJ1-2, with a weak D call TRBD1 (6 bases). This CDR3 is built from 14 residues. V lost 8 bases, J lost 6 bases, and 22 bases lay in between. Per the germline V gene, CDR1 is SQVTM and CDR2 is ANQGSEA. The CDR3 sequence is CSFYRVEGGNGYTF. The CDR3 DNA is TGCAGCTTCTACAGGGTTGAGGGGGGAAATGGCTACACCTTC.

The count of this clonotype is one. J is TRBJ2-3 and V is TRBV7-3; TRBD2 matches at 9 bases. Per the germline V gene, CDR1 is SGHTA and CDR2 is FQGTGA. The CDR3 extends over 16 amino acids. J was trimmed by 4 bases and V by 2 bases; bases with no gene match: 7. For the CDR3, the DNA is TGTGCCAGCAGCTTAGCTCTAGCGGGGAACTCAGATACGCAGTATTTT. Translation: CASSLALAGNSDTQYF.

The rearrangement links TRBV12-3 or TRBV12-4 to TRBJ2-2; TRBD1 aligns across 11 bases. The CDR3 is 15 amino acids. Germline trimming cut 6 bases from V and 6 bases from J; bases unmatched to any gene: 6. The CDR3 protein is CASRDGTGGAGELFF. CDR3 bases: TGTGCCAGCAGGGACGGGACAGGGGGGGCCGGGGAGCTGTTTTTT.